This T cell receptor (beta chain) was profiled in a study of T-cell reconstitution after alpha-beta-depleted transplantation in children. Study observations and caveats: Expanded graft clones numbering several hundred reportedly gave rise to alpha-beta T cells about two months after transplant.

Germline assignment: CDR1 SGHTA and CDR2 FQGNSA. CDR3 length: 14 amino acids. V lost 0 bases, J lost 0 bases, and 5 bases lay in between. This clonotype was recorded many times. Its antigen is currently unknown. The TCRbeta library incorporated unique molecular identifiers. TCRdb reprocessed the PCR reads via MiXCR and lists one record per CDR3 protein. Altogether 480,000 or so distinct CDR3 sequences are present, 8% to 11% being singletons, with the ten largest covering around 2%. This chain connects TRBV7-2 to TRBJ1-1; D not resolved. The sequence was collected from a child aged 2 to 10 with inherited bone marrow failure, due to receive a stem cell transplant. This specimen consisted of PBMCs, obtained before TCRalphabeta/CD19-depleted stem cell transplant. Here the CDR3 reads CASSLAVMNTEAFF. In DNA, the CDR3 is TGTGCCAGCAGCTTAGCGGTAATGAACACTGAAGCTTTCTTT.